Below are 14 T cell receptor beta chains sequenced from a single sample in a study of cytomegalovirus exposure and HLA in healthy donors. The PCR made use of 60 Vbeta and 13 Jbeta primers. The assay was immunoSEQ multiplex PCR, and TCRdb's table has in-frame clones only and misses some. The sample carries approximately 140,000 clones, roughly two thirds recorded once. Specimen: PBMCs. The receptors derive from a human donor in good health.

The genes are TRBV18 and TRBJ2-3; 8 nucleotides match TRBD2. Germline V gene data show CDR1 as KGHSH and CDR2 as LQKENI. J gave up 5 bases and V 3 bases, and 4 bases lay outside the gene matches. This CDR3 spans 14 amino acids. The CDR3 reads CASSPTGGGDTQYF. The CDR3 region has the DNA TGTGCCAGCTCACCTACGGGAGGGGGAGATACGCAGTATTTT.

The V and J genes are TRBV7-2 and TRBJ1-5; the D gene is possibly TRBD1 (6 bases). Per the germline V gene, CDR1 is SGHTA and CDR2 is FQGNSA. Trimming took off 5 bases at V and 3 bases at J, with 17 bases between the two ends. This CDR3 has 16 residues. The CDR3 protein is CASSLLGGEVNQPQHF. In DNA form, the CDR3 reads TGTGCCAGCAGCCTATTAGGGGGGGAGGTCAATCAGCCCCAGCATTTT.

The chain carries TRBV11-3 and TRBJ1-5, with D perhaps matching TRBD1 (5 bases). The CDR3 is 14 amino acids. Germline CDR1 and CDR2: SGHNT and YENEEA. Trimming shortened V by 2 bases and J by 6 bases, and 11 bases separated the two germline ends. The CDR3, as DNA: TGTGCCAGCAGCTTACAGGGAAAGGGTCAGCCCCAGCATTTT. Its translation: CASSLQGKGQPQHF.

The rearrangement joins TRBV7-9 to TRBJ2-3, with a tentative D call TRBD2 (5 bases). In germline, CDR1 is SEHNR, CDR2 FQNEAQ (reference sequence). The length of the CDR3 is 15 residues. Trimming removed 2 bases from V and 5 bases from J, with 14 bases in between. CDR3 sequence reads: CASSLRGRGLDTQYF. The CDR3 DNA is TGTGCCAGCAGCTTAAGAGGGAGAGGTTTAGATACGCAGTATTTT. The full variable domain, in which reference TRBV7-9 and TRBJ2-3 provide the parts outside the CDR3, is DTGVSQNPRHKITKRGQNVTFRCDPISEHNRLYWYRQTLGQGPEFLTYFQNEAQLEKSRLLSDRFSAERPKGSFSTLEIQRTEQGDSAMYLCASSLRGRGLDTQYFGPGTRLTVL.

Points on this clone: Germline and junction disagree at one end, which may indicate a read error. At the DNA level, this CDR3 is encoded by other sequences in the same sample as well. The chain has TRBV5-5 and TRBJ2-7; 11 positions match TRBD2. CDR1 and CDR2 from the germline V gene are SGHKS and YYEKEE (reference sequence). This CDR3 is 16 amino acids long. The CDR3 spells CASSWNFGTSGYEQYF. As DNA, the CDR3 is TGCGCCAGCAGCTGGAATTTTGGGACTAGCGGTTACGAGCAGTACTTC.

This chain links TRBV5-1 with TRBJ1-2, with 11 bases lining up with TRBD1. V gave up 4 bases and J gave up 4 bases; unmatched junction bases: 6. CDR3 size: 15 residues. CDR1 and CDR2 from the germline V gene are SGHRS and YFSETQ. The CDR3 DNA follows: TGCGCCAGCAGCACTCGGACAGGGGGCGGCTATGGCTACACCTTC. It is translated as CASSTRTGGGYGYTF.

V and J are TRBV5-1 and TRBJ1-1; D unclear. The germline V gene encodes CDR1 SGHRS and CDR2 YFSETQ. Trimming left V 4 bases short and J 1 base short, with 5 bases between. CDR3 length: 12 residues. In DNA form, the CDR3 reads TGCGCCAGCAGCGCGAAGAACACTGAAGCTTTCTTT. It codes for CASSAKNTEAFF.

This chain uses TRBV2 with TRBJ2-3, with D possibly being TRBD1 (6 bases). There are 13 residues in the CDR3. V lost 5 bases and J lost 5, with 11 bases in between. Looked up from germline, CDR1 is SNHLY and CDR2 is FYNNEI. The CDR3 spells CASSTGTLDTQYF. For the CDR3, the DNA is TGTGCCAGCAGTACCGGGACATTAGATACGCAGTATTTT.

The chain carries TRBV18 and TRBJ2-7; 8 nucleotides match TRBD1. V dropped 0 bases and J dropped 5; count of bases not matched to a gene: 3. CDR3 length: 14 amino acids. Germline V gene data show CDR1 as KGHSH and CDR2 as LQKENI. The DNA for the CDR3 is TGTGCCAGCTCACCACCGGACAGGGCCCACGAGCAGTACTTC. This gives the protein CASSPPDRAHEQYF.

The rearrangement joins TRBV2 to TRBJ2-5, with D possibly TRBD2 on 7 matching bases. V shed 7 bases and J shed 1 base, with 13 bases lying between them. This CDR3 region has 14 residues. Germline CDR1 is SNHLY and CDR2 is FYNNEI. CDR3 in DNA: TGTGCCAGCAATTGGGGAGGGGGCCAAGAGACCCAGTACTTC. Amino acid sequence: CASNWGGGQETQYF.

This clone was found a few times. The gene calls are TRBV5-6 and TRBJ2-1; a weak D match, TRBD2 (5 bases). V was pared by 7 bases and J by 6 bases, with 14 bases between. The CDR3 loop spans 13 amino acids. The germline CDR1 and CDR2 sequences are SGHDT and YYEEEE. The CDR3 here is CASAGGALNEQFF. DNA of the CDR3: TGTGCCAGCGCGGGCGGAGCCCTCAATGAGCAGTTCTTC.

The chain couples TRBV19 to TRBJ2-1; 12 positions match TRBD2. The CDR3 has 15 amino acids. V lost 4 bases and J lost 9; bases outside the gene matches: 7. CDR1 is LNHDA and CDR2 is SQIVND in the germline V gene (reference sequence). The CDR3 DNA reads TGTGCCAGTAGTACAACTAGCGGGAGGTCCCCTGAGCAGTTCTTC. Translated, it gives CASSTTSGRSPEQFF.

The chain combines TRBV30 with TRBJ1-5, with a tentative D call TRBD1 (6 bases). The V end lost 3 bases, the J end lost 3 bases, and 18 bases lay between the germline ends. The CDR3 consists of 16 residues. In germline, CDR1 is GTSNPN, CDR2 SVGIG (reference sequence). The CDR3 sequence: CAWSLPRTAFNQPQHF. For the CDR3, the DNA is TGTGCCTGGAGCCTTCCCAGGACAGCCTTCAATCAGCCCCAGCATTTT.

This clone was seen only once. The chain employs TRBV7-9 and TRBJ2-2, with D perhaps TRBD2 (6 bases). This CDR3 region has 17 residues. Trimming cost V 6 bases and J 4 bases, with 21 bases left between them. Germline CDR1 SEHNR, CDR2 FQNEAQ (reference sequence). The CDR3 reads CASRPPGANTPTGELFF. DNA for the CDR3: TGTGCCAGCAGACCGCCGGGAGCCAATACCCCCACCGGGGAGCTGTTTTTT.